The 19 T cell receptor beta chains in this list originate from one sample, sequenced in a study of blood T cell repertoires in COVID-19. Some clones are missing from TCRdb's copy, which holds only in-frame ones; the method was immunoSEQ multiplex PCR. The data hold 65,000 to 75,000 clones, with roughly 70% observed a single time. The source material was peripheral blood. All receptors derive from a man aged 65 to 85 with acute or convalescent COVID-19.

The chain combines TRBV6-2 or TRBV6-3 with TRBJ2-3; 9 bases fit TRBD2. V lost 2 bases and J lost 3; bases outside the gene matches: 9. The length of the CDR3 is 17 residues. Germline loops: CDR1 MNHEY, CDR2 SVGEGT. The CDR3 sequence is CASSYSSGRFRTDTQYF. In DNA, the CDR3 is TGTGCCAGCAGTTACAGCAGCGGGAGGTTCAGAACAGATACGCAGTATTTT.

This chain's CDR3 is CASSVYNEQFF. In DNA form, the CDR3 reads TGTGCCAGCAGCGTATACAATGAGCAGTTCTTC. The chain has TRBV25-1 and TRBJ2-1; D not certain. Deletions cut 6 bases from V and 4 bases from J, with 4 bases between. CDR3 length: 11 residues. Looked up from germline, CDR1 is MGHDK and CDR2 is SYGVNS.

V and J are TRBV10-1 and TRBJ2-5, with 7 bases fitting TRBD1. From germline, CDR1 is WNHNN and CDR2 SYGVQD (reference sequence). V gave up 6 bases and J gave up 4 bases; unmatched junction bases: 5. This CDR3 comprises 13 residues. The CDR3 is CASSKGQPETQYF. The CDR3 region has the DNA TGCGCCAGCAGCAAGGGACAGCCAGAGACCCAGTACTTC.

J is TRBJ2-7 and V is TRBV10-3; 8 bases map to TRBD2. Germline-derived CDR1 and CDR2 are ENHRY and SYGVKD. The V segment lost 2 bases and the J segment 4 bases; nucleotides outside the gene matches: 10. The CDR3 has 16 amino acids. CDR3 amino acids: CAISETPGAGVYEQYF. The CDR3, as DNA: TGTGCCATCAGTGAGACCCCCGGAGCGGGAGTTTACGAGCAGTACTTC.

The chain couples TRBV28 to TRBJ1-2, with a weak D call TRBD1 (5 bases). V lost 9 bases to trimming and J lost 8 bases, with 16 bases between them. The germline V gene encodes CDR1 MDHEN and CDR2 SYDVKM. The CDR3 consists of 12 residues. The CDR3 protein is CASRQTPWGYTF. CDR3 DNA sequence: TGTGCCAGTCGACAGACCCCTTGGGGCTACACCTTC.

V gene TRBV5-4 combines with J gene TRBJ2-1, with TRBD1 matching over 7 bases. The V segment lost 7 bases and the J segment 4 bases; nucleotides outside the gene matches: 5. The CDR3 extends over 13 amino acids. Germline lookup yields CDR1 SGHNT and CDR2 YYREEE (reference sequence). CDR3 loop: CASFRQGYNEQFF. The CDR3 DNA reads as TGTGCCAGCTTCCGACAGGGTTACAATGAGCAGTTCTTC.

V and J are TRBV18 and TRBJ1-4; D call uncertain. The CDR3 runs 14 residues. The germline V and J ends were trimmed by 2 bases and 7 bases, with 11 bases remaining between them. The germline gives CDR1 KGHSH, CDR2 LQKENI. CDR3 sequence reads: CASSPDTSGEKLFF. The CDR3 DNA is TGTGCCAGCTCACCAGATACTTCCGGTGAAAAACTGTTTTTT.

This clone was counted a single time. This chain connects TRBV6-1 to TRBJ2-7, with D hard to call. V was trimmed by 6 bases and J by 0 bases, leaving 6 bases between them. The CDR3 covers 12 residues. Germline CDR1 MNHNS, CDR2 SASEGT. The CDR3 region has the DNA TGTGCCAGCAGCAGGTTCTCCTACGAGCAGTACTTC. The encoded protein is CASSRFSYEQYF.

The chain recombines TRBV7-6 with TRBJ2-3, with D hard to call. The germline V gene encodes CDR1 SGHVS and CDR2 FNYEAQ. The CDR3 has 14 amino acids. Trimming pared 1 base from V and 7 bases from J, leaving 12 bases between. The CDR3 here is CASSLGGRVNTQYF. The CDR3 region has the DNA TGTGCCAGCAGCTTAGGTGGGCGCGTGAATACGCAGTATTTT.

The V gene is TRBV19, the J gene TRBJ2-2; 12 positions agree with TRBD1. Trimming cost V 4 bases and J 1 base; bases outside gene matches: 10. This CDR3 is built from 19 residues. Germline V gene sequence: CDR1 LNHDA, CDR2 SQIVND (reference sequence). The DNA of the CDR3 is TGTGCCAGTAGTACGAACCGGGACAGGGGGCGTATGAACACCGGGGAGCTGTTTTTT. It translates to CASSTNRDRGRMNTGELFF.

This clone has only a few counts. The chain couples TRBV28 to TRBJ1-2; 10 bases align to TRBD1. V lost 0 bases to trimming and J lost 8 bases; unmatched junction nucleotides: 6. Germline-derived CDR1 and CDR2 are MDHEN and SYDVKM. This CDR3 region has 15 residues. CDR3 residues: CASSLWEDRGVGYTF. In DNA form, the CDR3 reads TGTGCCAGCAGTTTATGGGAGGACAGGGGGGTGGGCTACACCTTC.

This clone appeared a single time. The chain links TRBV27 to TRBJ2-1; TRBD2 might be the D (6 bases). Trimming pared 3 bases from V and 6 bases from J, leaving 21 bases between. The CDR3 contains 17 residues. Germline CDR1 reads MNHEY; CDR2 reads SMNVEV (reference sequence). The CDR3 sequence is CASSLSSWGERRNEQFF. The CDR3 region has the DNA TGTGCCAGCAGTTTGTCCTCTTGGGGGGAGAGACGCAATGAGCAGTTCTTC.

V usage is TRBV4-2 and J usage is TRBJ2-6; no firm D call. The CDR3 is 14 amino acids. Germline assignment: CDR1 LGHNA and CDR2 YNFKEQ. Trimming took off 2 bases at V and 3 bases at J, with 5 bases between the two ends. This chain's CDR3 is CASSQPSGANVLTF. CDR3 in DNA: TGTGCCAGCAGCCAACCGAGTGGGGCCAACGTCCTGACTTTC.

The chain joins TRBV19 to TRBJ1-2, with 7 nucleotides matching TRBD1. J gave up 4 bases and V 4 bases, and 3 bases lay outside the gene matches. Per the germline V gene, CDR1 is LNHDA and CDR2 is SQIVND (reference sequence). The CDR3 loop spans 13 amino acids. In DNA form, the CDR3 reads TGTGCCAGTAGTAGGGGACAGTCCTATGGCTACACCTTC. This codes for CASSRGQSYGYTF.

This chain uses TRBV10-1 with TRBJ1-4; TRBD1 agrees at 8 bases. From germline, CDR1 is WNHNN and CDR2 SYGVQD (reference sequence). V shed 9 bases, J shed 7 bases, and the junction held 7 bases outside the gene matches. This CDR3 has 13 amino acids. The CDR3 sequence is CASAQGAGEKLFF. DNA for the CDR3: TGCGCCAGTGCGCAGGGGGCCGGTGAAAAACTGTTTTTT.

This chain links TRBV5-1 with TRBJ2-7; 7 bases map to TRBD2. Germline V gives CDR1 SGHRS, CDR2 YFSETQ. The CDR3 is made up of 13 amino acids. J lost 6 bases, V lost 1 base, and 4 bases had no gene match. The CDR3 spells CASSLWAGVEQYF. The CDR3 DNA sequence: TGCGCCAGCAGCTTGTGGGCGGGAGTCGAGCAGTACTTC.

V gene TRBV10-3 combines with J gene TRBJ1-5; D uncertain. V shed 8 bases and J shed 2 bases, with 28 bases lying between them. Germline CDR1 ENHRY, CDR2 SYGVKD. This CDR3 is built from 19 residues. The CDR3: CAILPPRRSLVAGNQPQHF. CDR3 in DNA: TGTGCCATCTTGCCCCCCCGGCGGTCATTAGTCGCGGGCAATCAGCCCCAGCATTTT.

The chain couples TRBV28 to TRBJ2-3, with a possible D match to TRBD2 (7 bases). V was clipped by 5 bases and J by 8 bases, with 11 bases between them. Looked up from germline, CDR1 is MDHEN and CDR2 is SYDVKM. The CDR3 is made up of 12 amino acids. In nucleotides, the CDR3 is TGTGCCAGCAGTGTAGGGGGGGTTACGCAGTATTTT. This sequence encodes CASSVGGVTQYF. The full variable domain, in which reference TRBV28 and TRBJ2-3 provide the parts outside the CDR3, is DVKVTQSSRYLVKRTGEKVFLECVQDMDHENMFWYRQDPGLGLRLIYFSYDVKMKEKGDIPEGYSVSREKKERFSLILESASTNQTSMYLCASSVGGVTQYFGPGTRLTVL.

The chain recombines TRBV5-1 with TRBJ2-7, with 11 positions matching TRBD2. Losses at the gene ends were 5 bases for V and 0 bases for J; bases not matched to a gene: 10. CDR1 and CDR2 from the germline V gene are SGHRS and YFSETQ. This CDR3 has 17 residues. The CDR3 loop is CASSRTSGLLNSYEQYF. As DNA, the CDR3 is TGCGCCAGCAGTCGGACTAGCGGGCTTCTAAACTCCTACGAGCAGTACTTC.